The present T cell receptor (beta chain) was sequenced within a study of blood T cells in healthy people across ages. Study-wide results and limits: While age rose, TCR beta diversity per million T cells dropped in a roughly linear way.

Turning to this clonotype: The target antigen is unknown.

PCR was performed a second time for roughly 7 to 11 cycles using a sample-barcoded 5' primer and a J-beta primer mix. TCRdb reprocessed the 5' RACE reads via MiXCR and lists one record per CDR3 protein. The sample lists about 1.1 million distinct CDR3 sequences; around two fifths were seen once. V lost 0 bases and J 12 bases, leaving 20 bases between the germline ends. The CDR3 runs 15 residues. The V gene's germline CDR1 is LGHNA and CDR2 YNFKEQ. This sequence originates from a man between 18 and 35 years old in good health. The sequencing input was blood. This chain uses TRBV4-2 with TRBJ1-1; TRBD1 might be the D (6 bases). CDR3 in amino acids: CASSQDLGQGRSTFF. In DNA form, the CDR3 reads TGTGCCAGCAGCCAAGATCTCGGGCAGGGGAGATCAACTTTCTTT.